A selection of T cell receptor beta chains follows, all from one sample in a study of blood T cells in healthy people across ages. One entry per CDR3 protein, called by TCRdb with MiXCR from the 5' RACE reads. Here the sample spans 1.5 million to 1.8 million distinct CDR3 sequences, approximately 39% being singletons. The sequenced sample was blood. These receptors were collected from a woman younger than 30 in good health. Both conserved end residues are part of each CDR3. The order of the fields is D gene, V gene, J gene, clone size, CDR3 DNA, CDR3 protein. The D gene is left open where the match is weak. Size is stated for part of the rows, as once, few or many counts, or as a class when the clone is expanded.

D gene: .; V gene: TRBV29-1; J gene: TRBJ2-5; clone size: .; CDR3 DNA: TGCAGCGTTAATCTAGCGAAGACCCAGTACTTC; CDR3 protein: CSVNLAKTQYF
D gene: .; V gene: TRBV29-1; J gene: TRBJ2-3; clone size: many; CDR3 DNA: TGCAGCGTCCCTTATGGCACAGATACGCAGTATTTT; CDR3 protein: CSVPYGTDTQYF
D gene: .; V gene: TRBV27; J gene: TRBJ2-5; clone size: .; CDR3 DNA: TGTGCCAGCCGGGGCAGACCCCAAGAGACCCAGTACTTC; CDR3 protein: CASRGRPQETQYF
D gene: .; V gene: TRBV4-1; J gene: TRBJ2-2; clone size: many; CDR3 DNA: TGTGCCAGCAGCCAAGGGAGGAACACCGGGGAGCTGTTTTTT; CDR3 protein: CASSQGRNTGELFF
D gene: .; V gene: TRBV10-3; J gene: TRBJ1-5; clone size: .; CDR3 DNA: TGTGCCATCAGGGGGACGGATAGCAATCAGCCCCAGCATTTT; CDR3 protein: CAIRGTDSNQPQHF
D gene: .; V gene: TRBV7-9; J gene: TRBJ2-3; clone size: many; CDR3 DNA: TGTGCCAGCAGCTTAATCCCAGATACGCAGTATTTT; CDR3 protein: CASSLIPDTQYF
D gene: TRBD1; V gene: TRBV27; J gene: TRBJ2-7; clone size: .; CDR3 DNA: TGTGCCAGCAGTTGGGACCGACAGGGTTCCTACGAGCAGTACTTC; CDR3 protein: CASSWDRQGSYEQYF
D gene: .; V gene: TRBV19; J gene: TRBJ1-2; clone size: .; CDR3 DNA: TGTGCCAGTCAAGAGAGGACAACCAGTAGAAGCTACACCTTC; CDR3 protein: CASQERTTSRSYTF
D gene: TRBD2; V gene: TRBV27; J gene: TRBJ2-7; clone size: .; CDR3 DNA: TGTGCCAGCAGTGGGCTTGGGGTAGCGGGAGGCCACGAGCAGTACTTC; CDR3 protein: CASSGLGVAGGHEQYF
D gene: .; V gene: TRBV6-6; J gene: TRBJ2-4; clone size: few; CDR3 DNA: TGTGCCGCCAGCAGGGATCAGGTAGCCAAAAACATTCAGTACTTC; CDR3 protein: CAASRDQVAKNIQYF
D gene: TRBD1; V gene: TRBV7-2; J gene: TRBJ2-4; clone size: once; CDR3 DNA: TGTGCCAGCAGTAGGGAACAGGGGCTAGCCAAAAACATTCAGTACTTC; CDR3 protein: CASSREQGLAKNIQYF
D gene: .; V gene: TRBV27; J gene: TRBJ1-2; clone size: .; CDR3 DNA: TGTGCCAGCAGTTCGGTACCAGGATTGGGCTACACCTTC; CDR3 protein: CASSSVPGLGYTF
D gene: TRBD2; V gene: TRBV12-3/TRBV12-4; J gene: TRBJ2-7; clone size: .; CDR3 DNA: TGTGCCCGCAGCATACCCGGGACTAGCTACGAGCAGTACTTC; CDR3 protein: CARSIPGTSYEQYF
D gene: .; V gene: TRBV27; J gene: TRBJ2-1; clone size: .; CDR3 DNA: TGTGCCAGCAGCCCGGCCGCTATAGGGGGAGGAGGGTACAATGAGCAGTTCTTC; CDR3 protein: CASSPAAIGGGGYNEQFF
D gene: .; V gene: TRBV25-1; J gene: TRBJ1-2; clone size: few; CDR3 DNA: TGTGCCAGCAGTGAAATGGCGGGGACCACCTATGGCTACACCTTC; CDR3 protein: CASSEMAGTTYGYTF
D gene: .; V gene: TRBV4-3; J gene: TRBJ1-2; clone size: .; CDR3 DNA: TGCGCCAGCAGCCAACGAGTACAGGTCTCCCACACCTCAAACTATGGCTACACCTTC; CDR3 protein: CASSQRVQVSHTSNYGYTF
D gene: .; V gene: TRBV3-1; J gene: TRBJ2-3; clone size: few; CDR3 DNA: TGTGCCAGCAGCCAACGTGCCAGCGGACCAGATACGCAGTATTTT; CDR3 protein: CASSQRASGPDTQYF
D gene: .; V gene: TRBV7-2; J gene: TRBJ1-3; clone size: many; CDR3 DNA: TGTGCCAGCAGCCCTCTCGGCACTTTCTCTGGAAACACCATATATTTT; CDR3 protein: CASSPLGTFSGNTIYF
D gene: TRBD1; V gene: TRBV20-1; J gene: TRBJ2-7; clone size: .; CDR3 DNA: TGCAGTGCTACCGGGACAGGGAACTACAATGAGCAGTACTTC; CDR3 protein: CSATGTGNYNEQYF
D gene: TRBD2; V gene: TRBV2; J gene: TRBJ2-7; clone size: .; CDR3 DNA: TGTGCCAGCTCTTCCCCTGGGACTAGCGGGGGGGCACACGAGCAGTACTTC; CDR3 protein: CASSSPGTSGGAHEQYF
D gene: .; V gene: TRBV3-1; J gene: TRBJ1-1; clone size: .; CDR3 DNA: TGTGCCAGCAGCCAAGGTTCGGAGGGCGGAACTGAAGCTTTCTTT; CDR3 protein: CASSQGSEGGTEAFF
D gene: TRBD1; V gene: TRBV10-3; J gene: TRBJ2-7; clone size: .; CDR3 DNA: TGTGCCGCGTGCAGGGACAGCTCCTACGAGCAGTACTTC; CDR3 protein: CAACRDSSYEQYF
D gene: .; V gene: TRBV20-1; J gene: TRBJ1-4; clone size: .; CDR3 DNA: TGCAGTGCTAGGTCTAAGACAGGAGGAGAAAAACTGTTTTTT; CDR3 protein: CSARSKTGGEKLFF
D gene: TRBD1; V gene: TRBV5-1; J gene: TRBJ2-7; clone size: .; CDR3 DNA: TGCGCCAGCAGCCAACGCTCAACAGGGGGCGAGCAGTACTTC; CDR3 protein: CASSQRSTGGEQYF
D gene: .; V gene: TRBV29-1; J gene: TRBJ1-2; clone size: once; CDR3 DNA: TGCAGCGTTGAAAGAAGACAGGCGCAATATGGCTACACCTTC; CDR3 protein: CSVERRQAQYGYTF
D gene: .; V gene: TRBV28; J gene: TRBJ1-4; clone size: few; CDR3 DNA: TGTGCCAGCAGTTTACCCATGGAGAGGAAACTGTTTTTT; CDR3 protein: CASSLPMERKLFF
D gene: .; V gene: TRBV29-1; J gene: TRBJ2-6; clone size: many; CDR3 DNA: TGCAGCGTCCTGCCAGGGGTGGGGGCCAACGTCCTGACTTTC; CDR3 protein: CSVLPGVGANVLTF
D gene: .; V gene: TRBV29-1; J gene: TRBJ1-1; clone size: .; CDR3 DNA: TGCAGCGTGGGTACAGGGAGCACTGAAGCTTTCTTT; CDR3 protein: CSVGTGSTEAFF
D gene: TRBD2; V gene: TRBV27; J gene: TRBJ2-5; clone size: once; CDR3 DNA: TGTGCCAGCAGAATTTCTAGCGGGATGGAGCAGTACTTC; CDR3 protein: CASRISSGMEQYF